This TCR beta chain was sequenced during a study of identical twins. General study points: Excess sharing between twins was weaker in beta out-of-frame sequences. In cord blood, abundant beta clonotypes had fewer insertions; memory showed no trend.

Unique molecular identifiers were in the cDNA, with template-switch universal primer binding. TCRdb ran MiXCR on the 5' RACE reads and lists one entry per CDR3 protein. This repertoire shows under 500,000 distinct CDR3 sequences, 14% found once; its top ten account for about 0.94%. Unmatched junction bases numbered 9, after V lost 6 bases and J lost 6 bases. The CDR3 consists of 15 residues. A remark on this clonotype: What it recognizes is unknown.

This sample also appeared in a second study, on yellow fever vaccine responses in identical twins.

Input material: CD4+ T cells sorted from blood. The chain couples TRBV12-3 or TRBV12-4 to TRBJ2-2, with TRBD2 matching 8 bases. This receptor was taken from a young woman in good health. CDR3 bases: TGTGCCAGCAGAATTGTTAGCGGGGCGGCCGGGGAGCTGTTTTTT. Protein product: CASRIVSGAAGELFF.